Below are 19 T cell receptor beta chains sequenced from a single sample in a study of OX40 agonist ivuxolimab in advanced cancers. The data were produced by immunoSEQ multiplex PCR, yet TCRdb's version contains in-frame clones alone and is incomplete. The table includes 75,000 to 95,000 clones, about 89% detected once. Sequences were derived from CD4+ or CD8+ T cells sorted from blood, sampled in a trial of the OX40 agonist ivuxolimab. Source of these receptors: an adult with an advanced solid tumor such as melanoma, head and neck, liver or kidney cancer.

The chain has TRBV7-8 and TRBJ1-1, with 9 bases lining up with TRBD1. Trimming at V came to 5 bases and at J to 5 bases, leaving 12 bases not matched to a gene. The CDR3 sequence is 16 residues long. Germline V gene sequence: CDR1 SGHVS, CDR2 FQNEAQ. The CDR3 region has the DNA TGTGCCAGCAGCCGATATGACAGGGGGACAAGGACTGAAGCTTTCTTT. Translated: CASSRYDRGTRTEAFF.

The chain has TRBV19 and TRBJ2-7; 13 bases map to TRBD2. Germline-derived CDR1 and CDR2 are LNHDA and SQIVND (reference sequence). V lost 6 bases and J lost 2; bases outside the gene matches: 4. CDR3 length: 15 residues. CDR3 sequence reads: CASSRGTSGAYEQYF. The CDR3 DNA reads TGTGCCAGTAGCCGTGGGACTAGCGGGGCCTACGAGCAGTACTTC. Full variable domain (remainder filled in from reference TRBV19 and TRBJ2-7): DGGITQSPKYLFRKEGQNVTLSCEQNLNHDAMYWYRQDPGQGLRLIYYSQIVNDFQKGDIAEGYSVSREKKESFPLTVTSAQKNPTAFYLCASSRGTSGAYEQYFGPGTRLTVT.

The CDR3 loop reads CASSPRQGNNSPLHF. For the CDR3, the DNA is TGTGCCAGCAGCCCACGACAGGGGAATAATTCACCCCTCCACTTT. The V gene is TRBV7-9, the J gene TRBJ1-6; 8 bases agree with TRBD1. The CDR3 is 15 residues long. The germline V gene has CDR1 SEHNR and CDR2 FQNEAQ (reference sequence). The trim removed 5 bases at V and 5 bases at J, leaving 5 bases unmatched.

The CDR3 DNA follows: TGTGCCAGCAGCCCAGCCAAGGGGGGACTAGTTCCAGATACGCAGTATTTT. It translates to CASSPAKGGLVPDTQYF. The rearrangement links TRBV4-2 to TRBJ2-3, with 8 bases identical to TRBD2. The CDR3 totals 17 residues. CDR1 and CDR2 from the germline V gene are LGHNA and YNFKEQ. V shed 4 bases and J 4 bases; nucleotides not matched to a gene: 13.

The chain combines TRBV5-1 with TRBJ2-7; 11 nucleotides agree with TRBD2. V shed 0 bases, J shed 7 bases, and the junction held 6 bases outside the gene matches. This CDR3 region has 15 residues. Per the germline V gene, CDR1 is SGHRS and CDR2 is YFSETQ. The CDR3 DNA sequence: TGCGCCAGCAGCTTGGGAAGTCTAGCGGGAGGAGAGCAGTACTTC. This encodes CASSLGSLAGGEQYF. The variable domain in full, with the rest retrieved from reference TRBV5-1 and TRBJ2-7, is KAGVTQTPRYLIKTRGQQVTLSCSPISGHRSVSWYQQTPGQGLQFLFEYFSETQRNKGNFPGRFSGRQFSNSRSEMNVSTLELGDSALYLCASSLGSLAGGEQYFGPGTRLTVT.

J is TRBJ2-5 and V is TRBV6-5, with D perhaps matching TRBD1 (5 bases). Germline CDR1 reads MNHEY; CDR2 reads SVGAGI. There are 15 residues in the CDR3. Between the trimmed V and J ends, which lost 6 bases and 8 bases, there was a span of 22 bases. The CDR3 loop reads CASSVTSGNGVTQYF. CDR3 coding DNA: TGTGCCAGCAGCGTTACCTCAGGGAACGGAGTAACCCAGTACTTC.

This clone showed up just once. V is TRBV4-1 and J is TRBJ1-5; 9 positions match TRBD1. CDR3 length: 16 residues. Looked up from germline, CDR1 is MGHRA and CDR2 is YSYEKL. J was trimmed by 1 base and V by 4 bases; bases with no gene match: 5. CDR3 DNA: TGCGCCAGCAGCCGATTCGGACAGGGGAGCAATCAGCCCCAGCATTTT. Translated, it gives CASSRFGQGSNQPQHF.

The genes are TRBV28 and TRBJ2-7; 7 bases align to TRBD2. V shed 2 bases and J 9 bases; nucleotides not matched to a gene: 7. In germline, CDR1 is MDHEN, CDR2 SYDVKM. The CDR3 runs to 13 residues. CDR3 amino acids: CASSLAGDSRQYF. The CDR3 DNA reads TGTGCCAGCAGTTTAGCGGGAGACAGTCGGCAGTACTTC.

This clone was picked up a small number of times. The chain carries TRBV2 and TRBJ1-5; D unresolved. The length of the CDR3 is 15 residues. V was cut by 3 bases and J by 4 bases, with 13 bases left in between. The germline V gene encodes CDR1 SNHLY and CDR2 FYNNEI. CDR3 residues: CASSDRAGGNQPQHF. The CDR3 DNA reads TGTGCCAGCAGTGATAGGGCAGGCGGAAATCAGCCCCAGCATTTT.

As concerns this clone: One junction end does not reproduce the germline sequence, and a read error may be involved. The chain combines TRBV19 with TRBJ2-5, with D maybe TRBD2 (6 bases). CDR1 and CDR2 from the germline V gene are LNHDA and SQIVND (reference sequence). This CDR3 spans 15 amino acids. CDR3 sequence: CASSTLAAPQGTQYF. The CDR3 DNA reads as TGTGCCAGTAGTACCTTAGCGGCCCCTCAAGGGACCCAGTACTTC. The full variable domain, completed using reference TRBV19 and TRBJ2-5, is DGGITQSPKYLFRKEGQNVTLSCEQNLNHDAMYWYRQDPGQGLRLIYYSQIVNDFQKGDIAEGYSVSREKKESFPLTVTSAQKNPTAFYLCASSTLAAPQGTQYFGPGTRLLVL.

V and J are TRBV18 and TRBJ2-7; D unclear. V lost 0 bases and J lost 2, with 11 bases in between. CDR3 length equals 15 residues. Germline CDR1 and CDR2: KGHSH and LQKENI. The CDR3 sequence: CASSPPSIGTYEQYF. Here the CDR3 DNA reads TGTGCCAGCTCACCACCTTCTATAGGGACCTACGAGCAGTACTTC.

The V call is TRBV28, the J call TRBJ1-2; maybe TRBD1 (6 bases). The CDR3 is 14 residues long. Germline CDR1 MDHEN, CDR2 SYDVKM. V was pared by 8 bases and J by 6 bases, with 19 bases between. The CDR3 DNA is TGTGCCAGCGAGTTGGACGGGGGCTCTGATGGCTACACCTTC. Translating it yields CASELDGGSDGYTF.

This chain links TRBV6-5 with TRBJ1-3, with no clear D. Germline V gene data show CDR1 as MNHEY and CDR2 as SVGAGI. There are 14 residues in the CDR3. Trimming stripped 4 bases from V and 2 bases from J, with 9 bases between. The DNA of the CDR3 is TGTGCCAGCAGTTTTGGGAGACCTGGAAACACCATATATTTT. Residues: CASSFGRPGNTIYF.

This clone was found once. J is TRBJ2-2 and V is TRBV6-6; 12 bases match TRBD2. The germline V gene has CDR1 MNHNY and CDR2 SVGAGI (reference sequence). Trimming removed 7 bases from V and 5 bases from J; junction bases left unmatched: 2. The CDR3 is 14 amino acids. CDR3 sequence: CASTGTSGTGELFF. The CDR3 DNA sequence: TGTGCCAGCACCGGGACTAGCGGGACCGGGGAGCTGTTTTTT.

The chain carries TRBV5-1 and TRBJ2-1; D may be TRBD1 (5 bases). V was clipped by 0 bases and J by 0 bases, with 13 bases between them. Germline-derived CDR1 and CDR2 are SGHRS and YFSETQ. This CDR3 contains 17 residues. The CDR3, as DNA: TGCGCCAGCAGCTTGGAGGGAAGGGGATACTCCTACAATGAGCAGTTCTTC. The encoded protein is CASSLEGRGYSYNEQFF. Full variable domain (rest looked up from reference TRBV5-1 and TRBJ2-1): KAGVTQTPRYLIKTRGQQVTLSCSPISGHRSVSWYQQTPGQGLQFLFEYFSETQRNKGNFPGRFSGRQFSNSRSEMNVSTLELGDSALYLCASSLEGRGYSYNEQFFGPGTRLTVL.

The chain combines TRBV9 with TRBJ2-1, with D possibly TRBD1 on 5 matching bases. Germline V lookup: CDR1 SGDLS, CDR2 YYNGEE. This CDR3 has 16 amino acids. Trimming removed 0 bases at V and 1 base at J, with 11 bases between. The chain's CDR3 is CASSVEGLPSYNEQFF. In DNA form, the CDR3 reads TGTGCCAGCAGCGTAGAGGGGCTGCCTTCCTACAATGAGCAGTTCTTC.

This chain joins TRBV11-3 and TRBJ2-4; TRBD1 aligns across 10 bases. This CDR3 has 15 residues. The J segment lost 5 bases and the V segment lost 5 bases, leaving 6 bases of the junction unmatched. Per germline, CDR1 SGHNT and CDR2 YENEEA. The CDR3 is CASSMTGGGQNIQYF. CDR3 sequence (DNA): TGTGCCAGCAGCATGACAGGGGGCGGCCAAAACATTCAGTACTTC.

The V call is TRBV28, the J call TRBJ2-5, with D perhaps matching TRBD2 (5 bases). The J call may be mistaken, given a closer DNA end match to TRBJ2-7. The length of the CDR3 is 16 residues. CDR1 MDHEN and CDR2 SYDVKM come from the germline V gene. Here the CDR3 reads CASSLNGGPKVYEQYF. DNA for the CDR3: TGTGCCAGCAGTTTAAATGGAGGACCGAAAGTGTACGAGCAGTACTTC.

The CDR3, as DNA: TGTGCCAGCAGTGAACAAACTACAGGGGGGATTCAGTACTTC. Encoded protein: CASSEQTTGGIQYF. V and J are TRBV6-1 and TRBJ2-4, with 8 bases aligning to TRBD1. J gave up 10 bases and V 2 bases, and 7 bases lay outside the gene matches. CDR3 length: 14 residues. The germline gives CDR1 MNHNS, CDR2 SASEGT.